This TCR beta chain comes out of a study of shared clonotypes between healthy human individuals. Turning to the study itself: For every donor, three CD4 naive, three CD4 memory, two CD8 naive and one CD8 memory plates were used.

Using immunoSEQ multiplex PCR, the repertoire was profiled, and TCRdb retains in-frame clones only, with some absent. The sample has about 2.3 million clones, more than 85% seen once. General study findings and limits: Clonotype sharing among donors was thought likely to change with sequencing depth.

As for this clone: Its antigen is undetermined. Other DNA sequences of this sample code for an identical CDR3.

CDR3 size: 13 residues. The V end was cut by 0 bases, the J end by 2 bases, with 5 bases between. Looked up from germline, CDR1 is GTSNPN and CDR2 is SVGIG (reference sequence). The chain has TRBV30 and TRBJ1-5; no clear D gene. The sequence came from a man aged 18 to 35 in good health. Some clones in this sample may be carry-over from other donors' samples. Sequenced input: naive CD4+ T cells from PBMCs. The subset denotes: CD45RA+ positively selected. CDR3 bases: TGTGCCTGGAGTGTACGTCGCAATCAGCCCCAGCATTTT. Protein sequence: CAWSVRRNQPQHF.